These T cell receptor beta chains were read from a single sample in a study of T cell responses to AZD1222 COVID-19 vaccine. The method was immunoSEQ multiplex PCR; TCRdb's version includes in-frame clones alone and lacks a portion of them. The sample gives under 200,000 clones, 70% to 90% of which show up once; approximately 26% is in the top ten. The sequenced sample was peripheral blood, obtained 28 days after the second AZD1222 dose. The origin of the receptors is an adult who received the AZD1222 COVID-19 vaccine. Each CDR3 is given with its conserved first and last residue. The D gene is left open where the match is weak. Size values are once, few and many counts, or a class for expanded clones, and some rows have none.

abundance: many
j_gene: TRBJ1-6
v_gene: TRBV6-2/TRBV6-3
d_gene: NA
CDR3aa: CASSYPTGGDSPLHF
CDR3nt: TGTGCCAGCAGTTACCCGACAGGAGGTGATTCACCCCTCCACTTT

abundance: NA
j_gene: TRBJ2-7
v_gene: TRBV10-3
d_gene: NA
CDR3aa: CAISEWEGGYEQYF
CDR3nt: TGTGCCATCAGTGAGTGGGAAGGGGGCTACGAGCAGTACTTC

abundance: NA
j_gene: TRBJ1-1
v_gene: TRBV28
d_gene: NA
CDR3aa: CASPPRLGRGVAMNTEAFF
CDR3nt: TGTGCCAGCCCCCCCCGCCTGGGGAGGGGTGTCGCTATGAACACTGAAGCTTTCTTT

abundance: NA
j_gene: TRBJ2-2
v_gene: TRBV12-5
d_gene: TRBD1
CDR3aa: CASGLDRGNGELFF
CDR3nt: TGTGCTAGTGGTCTCGACAGGGGGAACGGGGAGCTGTTTTTT

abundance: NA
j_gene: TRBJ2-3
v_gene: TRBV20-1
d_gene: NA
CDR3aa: CSASTASGTDTQYF
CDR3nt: TGCAGTGCTAGTACAGCTAGTGGCACAGATACGCAGTATTTT

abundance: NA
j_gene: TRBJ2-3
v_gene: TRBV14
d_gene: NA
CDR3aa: CASSRGTDTQYF
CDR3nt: TGTGCCAGCAGCCGGGGCACAGATACGCAGTATTTT

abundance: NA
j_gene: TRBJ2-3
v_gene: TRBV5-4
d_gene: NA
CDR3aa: CASSLRRSLTDTQYF
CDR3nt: TGTGCCAGCAGCTTGAGAAGGTCCCTCACAGATACGCAGTATTTT

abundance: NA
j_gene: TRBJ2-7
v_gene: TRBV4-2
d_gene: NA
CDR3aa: CASSQGTTTKYEQYF
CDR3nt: TGTGCCAGCAGCCAAGGGACGACAACTAAATACGAGCAGTACTTC

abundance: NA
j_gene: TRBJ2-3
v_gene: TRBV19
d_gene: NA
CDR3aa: CASSIDTGTSTDTQYF
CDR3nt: TGTGCCAGTAGTATAGACACCGGGACAAGCACAGATACGCAGTATTTT

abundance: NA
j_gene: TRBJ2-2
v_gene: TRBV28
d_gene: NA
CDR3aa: CASSFIGRGDTGELFF
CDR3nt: TGTGCCAGCAGTTTTATCGGTAGAGGGGATACCGGGGAGCTGTTTTTT

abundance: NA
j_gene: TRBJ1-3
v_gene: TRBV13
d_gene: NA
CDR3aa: CASSTRGIGGNTIYF
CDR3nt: TGTGCCAGCAGCACGAGGGGGATAGGAGGAAACACCATATATTTT

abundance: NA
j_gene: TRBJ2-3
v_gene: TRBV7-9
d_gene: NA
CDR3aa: CASSRFEGVDTQYF
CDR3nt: TGTGCCAGCAGCAGATTCGAAGGGGTAGATACGCAGTATTTT

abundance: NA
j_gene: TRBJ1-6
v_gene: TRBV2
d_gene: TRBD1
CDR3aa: CASSDLGQGVGSPLHF
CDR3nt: TGTGCCAGCAGTGATCTGGGACAGGGGGTGGGATCACCCCTCCACTTT

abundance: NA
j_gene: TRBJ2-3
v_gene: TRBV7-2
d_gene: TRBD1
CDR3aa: CASSLPLGQETDTQYF
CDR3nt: TGTGCCAGCAGCCTCCCGTTAGGACAGGAAACAGATACGCAGTATTTT

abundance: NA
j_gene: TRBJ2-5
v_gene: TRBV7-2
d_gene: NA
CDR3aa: CASSLGSKETQYF
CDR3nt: TGTGCCAGCAGCTTAGGCTCAAAAGAGACCCAGTACTTC

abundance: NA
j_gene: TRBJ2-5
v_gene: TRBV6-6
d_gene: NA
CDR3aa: CASTGSDTQYF
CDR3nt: TGTGCCAGCACAGGCTCTGATACCCAGTACTTC

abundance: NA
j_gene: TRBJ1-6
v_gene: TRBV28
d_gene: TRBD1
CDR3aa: CAGSTGSSYNSPLHF
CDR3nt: TGTGCCGGCTCGACAGGGAGCTCCTATAATTCACCCCTCCACTTT

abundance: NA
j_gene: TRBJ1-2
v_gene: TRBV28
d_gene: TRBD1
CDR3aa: CASSLRDRGARGYTF
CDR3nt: TGTGCCAGCAGTTTACGGGACAGGGGGGCGCGTGGCTACACCTTC

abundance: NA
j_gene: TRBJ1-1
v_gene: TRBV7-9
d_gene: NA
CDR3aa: CASSLSANTEAFF
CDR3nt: TGTGCCAGCAGCTTATCGGCGAACACTGAAGCTTTCTTT

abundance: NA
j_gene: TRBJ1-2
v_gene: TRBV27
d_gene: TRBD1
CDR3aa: CASTSGQGNYGYTF
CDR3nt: TGTGCCAGCACCTCCGGACAGGGGAACTATGGCTACACCTTC

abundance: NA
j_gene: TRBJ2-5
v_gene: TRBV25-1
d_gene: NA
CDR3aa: CASSEGGWETQYF
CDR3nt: TGTGCCAGCAGTGAAGGGGGTTGGGAGACCCAGTACTTC

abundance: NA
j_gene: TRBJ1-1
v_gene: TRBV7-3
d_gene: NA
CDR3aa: CASSLPEGSYGEAFF
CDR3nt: TGTGCCAGCAGCCTCCCCGAAGGTAGTTATGGTGAAGCTTTCTTT

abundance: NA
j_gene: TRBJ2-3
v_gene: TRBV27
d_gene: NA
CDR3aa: CASSLSGKPTDTQYF
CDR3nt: TGTGCCAGCAGTTTATCGGGGAAGCCCACAGATACGCAGTATTTT

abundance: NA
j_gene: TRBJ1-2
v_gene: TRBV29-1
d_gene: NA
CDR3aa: CSVEGVSSGYGYTF
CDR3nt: TGCAGCGTCGAGGGTGTGAGTTCGGGGTATGGCTACACCTTC

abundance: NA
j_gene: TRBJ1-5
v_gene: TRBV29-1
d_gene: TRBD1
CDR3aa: CSVGETGASNQPQHF
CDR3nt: TGCAGCGTTGGGGAGACAGGGGCCAGCAATCAGCCCCAGCATTTT

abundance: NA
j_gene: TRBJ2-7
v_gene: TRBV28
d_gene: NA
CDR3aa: CAFPGRLPYEQYF
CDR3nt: TGTGCCTTCCCCGGGCGCTTGCCCTACGAGCAGTACTTC

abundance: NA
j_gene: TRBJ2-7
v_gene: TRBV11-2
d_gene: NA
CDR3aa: CASSPRLAGHEQYF
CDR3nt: TGTGCCAGCAGCCCCCGGCTGGCAGGTCACGAGCAGTACTTC

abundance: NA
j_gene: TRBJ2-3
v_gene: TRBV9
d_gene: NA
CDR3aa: CASSQAGTADTQYF
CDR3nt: TGTGCCAGCAGCCAGGCCGGGACCGCAGATACGCAGTATTTT

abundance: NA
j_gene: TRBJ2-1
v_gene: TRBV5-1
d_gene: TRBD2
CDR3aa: CASSPGLGDNEQFF
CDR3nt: TGCGCCAGCAGCCCCGGACTAGGCGACAATGAGCAGTTCTTC

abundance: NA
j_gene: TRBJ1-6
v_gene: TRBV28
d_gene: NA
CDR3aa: CASSLSNSPLHF
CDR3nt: TGTGCCAGCAGCCTGAGCAATTCACCCCTCCACTTT

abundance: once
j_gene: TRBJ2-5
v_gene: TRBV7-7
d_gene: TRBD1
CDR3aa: CASSLSGTAQETQYF
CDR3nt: TGTGCTAGCAGCTTATCCGGGACAGCTCAAGAGACCCAGTACTTC

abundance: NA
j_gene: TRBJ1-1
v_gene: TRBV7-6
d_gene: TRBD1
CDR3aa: CASSGLQGSGTEAFF
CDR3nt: TGTGCCAGCAGCGGTCTACAGGGGTCGGGCACTGAAGCTTTCTTT